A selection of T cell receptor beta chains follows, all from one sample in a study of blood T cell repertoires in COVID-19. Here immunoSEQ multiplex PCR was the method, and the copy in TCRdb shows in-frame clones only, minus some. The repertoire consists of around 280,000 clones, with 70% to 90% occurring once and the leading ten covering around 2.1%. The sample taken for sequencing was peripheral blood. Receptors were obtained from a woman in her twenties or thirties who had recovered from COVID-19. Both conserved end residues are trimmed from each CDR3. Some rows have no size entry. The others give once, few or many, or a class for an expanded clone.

ASSLETWTEAF | TRBJ1-1 | - | TRBV5-1
ASSLRGVNQPQH | TRBJ1-5 | - | TRBV13
ASSGVPKVAGVNYEQF | TRBJ2-1 | - | TRBV5-4
ASSGQGASEAF | TRBJ1-1 | - | TRBV6-6
ASSIGGSGTDTQY | TRBJ2-3 | - | TRBV19
ASSFGTERPQH | TRBJ1-5 | - | TRBV5-8
SVAGGDYNEQF | TRBJ2-1 | - | TRBV29-1
ASSLRAGYNEQF | TRBJ2-1 | - | TRBV7-3
ASSLYPGAAAGEQF | TRBJ2-1 | - | TRBV27
ASSNPQTGFSPLH | TRBJ1-6 | - | TRBV19
ASSTYIQETQY | TRBJ2-5 | - | TRBV11-2
ASSQEGRGSPLH | TRBJ1-6 | - | TRBV3-1/TRBV3-2
ASYRGVYGYT | TRBJ1-2 | - | TRBV19
SVEGLQPREGYT | TRBJ1-2 | - | TRBV29-1
ATYSWGGDTGELF | TRBJ2-2 | once | TRBV6-6
ASRLRTEAF | TRBJ1-1 | - | TRBV2
ASSPTDSSYEQY | TRBJ2-7 | - | TRBV27
ASSEDRGNQPQH | TRBJ1-5 | - | TRBV5-5
ASSQEASGGWTDTQY | TRBJ2-3 | - | TRBV4-1
ASSQILGPSEQY | TRBJ2-7 | - | TRBV14
ASSQEGGIT | TRBJ1-2 | - | TRBV3-1/TRBV3-2
ASSEVGGYTGELF | TRBJ2-2 | - | TRBV25-1
ASSATLDGYT | TRBJ1-2 | - | TRBV7-7
AISAGTVNTEAF | TRBJ1-1 | - | TRBV10-3
ASSLQDSYGYT | TRBJ1-2 | - | TRBV5-1
ASSKGQTNTGELF | TRBJ2-2 | - | TRBV19
ASSQERGNYGYT | TRBJ1-2 | - | TRBV4-3
SVEDRGGEQY | TRBJ2-7 | - | TRBV29-1